These 22 T cell receptor beta chains share one sample of origin, sequenced in a study of shared clonotypes between healthy human individuals (dated by TCRdb to the early 2020s). Libraries were made using the immunoSEQ multiplex PCR assay. TCRdb holds this immuneACCESS table with in-frame rearrangements only. Some clones are missing; in checked studies, unresolved V genes explain under half, and the rest has no known cause. This sample has about 610,000 clones in its table, and approximately 96% of those were observed once. The ten largest clonotypes hold roughly 0.1% of the sample. CD8 naive samples were obtained by positive selection for CCR7 among CD45RO-negative cells, yielding a CD45RA+CCR7+ population from which TemRA cells were excluded. Material: naive CD8+ T cells sorted from blood. The cell subset or site label of this sample denotes: CD45RA+CCR7+. The receptors stem from a woman under 40 in good health.

This clone has a single count. The chain uses TRBV19 and TRBJ2-4; 10 bases fit TRBD2. V shed 0 bases and J 1 base; nucleotides not matched to a gene: 15. Per germline, CDR1 LNHDA and CDR2 SQIVND (reference sequence). The CDR3 covers 21 residues. CDR3 residues: CASSIDLAGGQGRGAKNIQYF. As DNA, the CDR3 is TGTGCCAGTAGTATAGATTTAGCGGGAGGCCAGGGGAGGGGTGCCAAAAACATTCAGTACTTC.

This chain joins TRBV4-1 and TRBJ1-1, with D unresolved. The CDR3 spans 16 residues. The germline gives CDR1 MGHRA, CDR2 YSYEKL. Trimming pared 4 bases from V and 0 bases from J, leaving 15 bases between. CDR3 residues: CASSRRSTLMNTEAFF. The CDR3 region has the DNA TGCGCCAGCAGCCGACGGTCCACCTTAATGAACACTGAAGCTTTCTTT.

The rearrangement joins TRBV28 to TRBJ1-5; no clear D gene. The CDR3 extends over 14 amino acids. Trimming took 6 bases from V and 6 from J, leaving 15 bases between them. Per germline, CDR1 MDHEN and CDR2 SYDVKM. The CDR3 nucleotides are TGTGCCAGCAGCATTATCCCGTCGGGTCAGCCCCAGCATTTT. Translated: CASSIIPSGQPQHF. Filled out from reference TRBV28 and TRBJ1-5, the complete variable domain reads DVKVTQSSRYLVKRTGEKVFLECVQDMDHENMFWYRQDPGLGLRLIYFSYDVKMKEKGDIPEGYSVSREKKERFSLILESASTNQTSMYLCASSIIPSGQPQHFGDGTRLSIL.

The J gene is TRBJ1-1, the V gene TRBV27, with 8 bases identical to TRBD1. Trimming cost V 10 bases and J 0 bases; bases outside gene matches: 7. CDR3 length equals 14 residues. Germline V gives CDR1 MNHEY, CDR2 SMNVEV (reference sequence). CDR3 sequence reads: CATRGTGVNTEAFF. The CDR3 DNA reads TGTGCCACCAGGGGGACAGGAGTGAACACTGAAGCTTTCTTT.

The CDR3 reads CASSELRGASYNEQFF. The CDR3 bases are TGCGCCAGCAGTGAGCTACGGGGGGCCTCCTACAATGAGCAGTTCTTC. The chain recombines TRBV10-1 with TRBJ2-1, with D possibly being TRBD2 (7 bases). Germline V gives CDR1 WNHNN, CDR2 SYGVQD (reference sequence). The CDR3 loop spans 16 amino acids. Between the trimmed V and J ends, which lost 2 bases and 0 bases, there was a span of 11 bases.

This clone was seen a single time. The gene calls are TRBV27 and TRBJ2-7; no firm D call. Germline V gives CDR1 MNHEY, CDR2 SMNVEV (reference sequence). The CDR3 length is 13 residues. Trimming left V 9 bases short and J 2 bases short, with 14 bases between. Here the CDR3 reads CASQVNTPYEQYF. DNA for the CDR3: TGTGCCAGTCAGGTTAACACCCCCTACGAGCAGTACTTC.

The chain uses TRBV6-6 and TRBJ2-4; D not resolved. Germline CDR1 MNHNY, CDR2 SVGAGI (reference sequence). The germline V and J ends were trimmed by 5 bases and 0 bases, with 8 bases remaining between them. There are 14 residues in the CDR3. This CDR3 is CASSPWGAKNIQYF. For the CDR3, the DNA is TGTGCCAGCAGTCCCTGGGGAGCCAAAAACATTCAGTACTTC.

The chain joins TRBV5-5 to TRBJ1-3; unclear D gene. Trimming cost V 5 bases and J 0 bases, with 15 bases left between them. Germline V gene sequence: CDR1 SGHKS, CDR2 YYEKEE (reference sequence). The CDR3 runs 16 residues. This CDR3 reads CASSSMSSHSGNTIYF. CDR3 in DNA: TGTGCCAGCAGTTCCATGAGCAGCCACTCTGGAAACACCATATATTTT.

The chain has TRBV27 and TRBJ2-3, with 7 bases identical to TRBD2. The V and J ends lost 0 bases and 2 bases, in that order; junction bases with no gene match: 8. The CDR3 is 17 amino acids. CDR1 is MNHEY and CDR2 is SMNVEV in the germline V gene (reference sequence). The CDR3 DNA reads TGTGCCAGCAGTTTATCCTTCCTAGCGGAGTTCACAGATACGCAGTATTTT. The encoded protein is CASSLSFLAEFTDTQYF.

The chain couples TRBV19 to TRBJ1-1; tentatively, D is TRBD1 (5 bases). Germline lookup yields CDR1 LNHDA and CDR2 SQIVND (reference sequence). V was clipped by 7 bases and J by 4 bases, with 7 bases between them. There are 11 residues in the CDR3. The CDR3 loop is CASMGVTEAFF. CDR3 sequence (DNA): TGTGCCAGTATGGGGGTCACTGAAGCTTTCTTT. Full variable domain (rest looked up from reference TRBV19 and TRBJ1-1): DGGITQSPKYLFRKEGQNVTLSCEQNLNHDAMYWYRQDPGQGLRLIYYSQIVNDFQKGDIAEGYSVSREKKESFPLTVTSAQKNPTAFYLCASMGVTEAFFGQGTRLTVV.

The chain combines TRBV23-1 with TRBJ2-7; 10 nucleotides match TRBD1. TRBV23-1 is noted as an ORF with a role that remains uncertain. After removal of 9 bases from V and 6 bases from J, the junction contained 14 bases not matched to a gene. The CDR3 sequence is 15 residues long. The DNA of the CDR3 is TGCGCCAGACAGGGGACAGGGGCGACCCAAGGCGAGCAGTACTTC. This sequence encodes CARQGTGATQGEQYF.

V gene TRBV5-1 combines with J gene TRBJ2-5; D unclear. The CDR3 totals 14 residues. The germline V and J ends were trimmed by 1 base and 1 base, with 8 bases remaining between them. Germline CDR1 SGHRS, CDR2 YFSETQ. CDR3 loop: CASSLNAFQETQYF. The DNA for the CDR3 is TGCGCCAGCAGCTTGAACGCGTTCCAAGAGACCCAGTACTTC.

This clone is a singleton in its sample. In DNA, the CDR3 is TGTGCCATCACCTCCTACGGGGAAATGCCTGGCGAGCAGTACTTC. It specifies CAITSYGEMPGEQYF. This chain joins TRBV10-3 and TRBJ2-7, with a tentative D call TRBD2 (5 bases). V shed 7 bases and J shed 6 bases, with 22 bases lying between them. Germline CDR1 reads ENHRY; CDR2 reads SYGVKD. This CDR3 spans 15 amino acids.

J is TRBJ2-3 and V is TRBV28; 12 bases match TRBD2. The CDR3 is made up of 16 amino acids. The germline V gene has CDR1 MDHEN and CDR2 SYDVKM. The junction had 8 bases not matched to a gene; V was cut back by 6 bases and J by 4 bases. Here the CDR3 DNA reads TGTGCCAGCAGACTTCTAGCGGGAGGGCAAGCAGATACGCAGTATTTT. Protein sequence: CASRLLAGGQADTQYF.

The chain uses TRBV4-1 and TRBJ1-4; D gene ambiguous. Germline assignment: CDR1 MGHRA and CDR2 YSYEKL. CDR3 length: 14 amino acids. V shed 4 bases and J shed 6 bases, with 12 bases lying between them. CDR3 sequence: CASSPPSLDEKLFF. As DNA, the CDR3 is TGCGCCAGCAGCCCTCCCTCTCTGGATGAAAAACTGTTTTTT.

The chain joins TRBV2 to TRBJ1-2; tentative D call: TRBD1 (6 bases). There are 15 residues in the CDR3. The V gene lost 0 bases and the J gene lost 4 bases, with 12 bases spanning the gap. The germline CDR1 and CDR2 sequences are SNHLY and FYNNEI. CDR3 in amino acids: CASSEATGAAYGYTF. In DNA, the CDR3 is TGTGCCAGCAGTGAAGCGACGGGGGCGGCCTATGGCTACACCTTC.

V is TRBV4-1 and J is TRBJ1-2; no firm D call. CDR1 is MGHRA, CDR2 YSYEKL, per germline. The V end lost 0 bases, the J end lost 5 bases, and 7 bases lay between the germline ends. The CDR3 covers 13 residues. The CDR3 reads CASSQDGIYGYTF. CDR3 bases: TGCGCCAGCAGCCAAGATGGTATTTATGGCTACACCTTC.

V and J are TRBV5-1 and TRBJ2-1; TRBD1 matches 9 bases. Losses at the gene ends were 0 bases for V and 1 base for J; bases not matched to a gene: 8. The length of the CDR3 is 18 residues. The germline V gene encodes CDR1 SGHRS and CDR2 YFSETQ. CDR3 region: CASSLEYRGLRSYNEQFF. The CDR3 coding sequence is TGCGCCAGCAGCTTGGAGTACAGGGGGCTAAGGTCCTACAATGAGCAGTTCTTC.

The gene calls are TRBV5-6 and TRBJ2-3; 9 nucleotides line up with TRBD2. Germline loops: CDR1 SGHDT, CDR2 YYEEEE. The CDR3 runs to 16 residues. Trimming took 4 bases from V and 5 from J; bases not matched to a gene: 11. CDR3 region: CASSEAGGLGIDTQYF. The CDR3 DNA is TGTGCCAGCAGCGAAGCGGGAGGCCTTGGTATAGATACGCAGTATTTT.

The gene calls are TRBV19 and TRBJ2-1; TRBD2 aligns across 15 bases. The CDR3 runs to 15 residues. The junction had 3 bases not matched to a gene; V was cut back by 4 bases and J by 8 bases. Germline V CDR1 and CDR2: LNHDA, SQIVND (reference sequence). The DNA of the CDR3 is TGTGCCAGTAGTACGGGACTAGCGGGAGGCTATGAGCAGTTCTTC. Translated, it gives CASSTGLAGGYEQFF. The complete variable domain, with remaining parts taken from reference TRBV19 and TRBJ2-1, reads DGGITQSPKYLFRKEGQNVTLSCEQNLNHDAMYWYRQDPGQGLRLIYYSQIVNDFQKGDIAEGYSVSREKKESFPLTVTSAQKNPTAFYLCASSTGLAGGYEQFFGPGTRLTVL.

A note on this clone: Other DNA variants within this sample encode the same CDR3. The chain combines TRBV11-2 with TRBJ2-7; a possible D gene is TRBD2 (5 bases). Germline lookup yields CDR1 SGHAT and CDR2 FQNNGV. Trimming cost V 5 bases and J 1 base, with 9 bases left between them. CDR3 length: 13 amino acids. CDR3 residues: CASSIGGSYEQYF. The CDR3 nucleotides read TGTGCCAGCAGCATAGGAGGATCCTACGAGCAGTACTTC.

The chain combines TRBV7-7 with TRBJ2-7; D unresolved. Looked up from germline, CDR1 is SSHAT and CDR2 is FNYEAQ (reference sequence). The CDR3 runs 13 residues. The germline V and J ends were trimmed by 0 bases and 3 bases, with 6 bases remaining between them. Written as DNA, the CDR3 is TGTGCCAGCAGCTTAGCTGAAGACTACGAGCAGTACTTC. Protein sequence: CASSLAEDYEQYF.